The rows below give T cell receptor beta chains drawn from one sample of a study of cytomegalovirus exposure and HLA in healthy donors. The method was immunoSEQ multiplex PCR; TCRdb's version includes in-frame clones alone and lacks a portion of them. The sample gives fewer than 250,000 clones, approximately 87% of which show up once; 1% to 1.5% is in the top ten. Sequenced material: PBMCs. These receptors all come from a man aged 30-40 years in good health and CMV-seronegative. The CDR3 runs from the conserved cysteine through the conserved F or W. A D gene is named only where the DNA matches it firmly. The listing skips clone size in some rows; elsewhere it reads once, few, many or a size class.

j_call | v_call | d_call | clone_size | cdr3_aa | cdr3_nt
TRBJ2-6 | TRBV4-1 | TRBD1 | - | CASSQASLGTGERFSGANVLTF | TGCGCCAGCAGCCAAGCTTCCCTCGGGACAGGGGAAAGGTTCTCTGGGGCCAACGTCCTGACTTTC
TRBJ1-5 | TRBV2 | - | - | CASRAGNQPQHF | TGTGCCAGTAGGGCAGGGAATCAGCCCCAGCATTTT
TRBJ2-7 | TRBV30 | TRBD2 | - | CAWSKVGGTYEQYF | TGTGCCTGGAGTAAAGTGGGAGGGACCTACGAGCAGTACTTC
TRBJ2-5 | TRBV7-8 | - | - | CASSLVSAPGETQYF | TGTGCCAGCAGCTTAGTATCGGCACCAGGGGAGACCCAGTACTTC
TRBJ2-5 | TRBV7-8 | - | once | CASSLTRDLQETQYF | TGTGCCAGCAGCTTAACGCGGGACCTCCAAGAGACCCAGTACTTC
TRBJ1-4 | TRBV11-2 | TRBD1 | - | CASSPRGGRGLEKLFF | TGTGCCAGCAGCCCGCGGGGGGGCAGGGGGCTTGAAAAACTGTTTTTT
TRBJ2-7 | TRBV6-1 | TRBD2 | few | CASGGDGPYEQYF | TGTGCCAGCGGGGGGGACGGCCCCTACGAGCAGTACTTC
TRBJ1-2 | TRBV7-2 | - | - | CASSLGGAGGNYGYTF | TGTGCCAGCAGCTTAGGAGGGGCCGGGGGAAACTATGGCTACACCTTC
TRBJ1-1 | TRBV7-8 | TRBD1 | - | CASSPRQGWDTEAFF | TGTGCCAGCAGCCCACGACAGGGATGGGACACTGAAGCTTTCTTT
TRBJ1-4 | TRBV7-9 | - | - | CASSLVAQGGYEKLFF | TGTGCCAGCAGCTTAGTAGCGCAGGGAGGATATGAAAAACTGTTTTTT
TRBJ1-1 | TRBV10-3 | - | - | CAISDSQGWEAFF | TGTGCCATCAGTGATTCACAGGGTTGGGAAGCTTTCTTT
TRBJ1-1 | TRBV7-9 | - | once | CSSSSLAEAFF | TGTTCCAGCAGCTCCCTCGCGGAAGCTTTCTTT
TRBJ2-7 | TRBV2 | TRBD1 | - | CASSMGLGGQGSYEQYF | TGTGCCAGCAGTATGGGATTGGGGGGACAGGGCTCCTACGAGCAGTACTTC
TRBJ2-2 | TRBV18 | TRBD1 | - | CASSPKQGNTNTGELFF | TGTGCCAGCTCACCAAAACAGGGGAATACGAACACCGGGGAGCTGTTTTTT
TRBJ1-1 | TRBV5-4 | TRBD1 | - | CASGTLQGILNTEAFF | TGTGCCAGCGGCACACTACAGGGGATCTTGAACACTGAAGCTTTCTTT
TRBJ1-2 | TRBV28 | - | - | CASSLTEYGYTF | TGTGCCAGCAGTTTGACAGAATATGGCTACACCTTC
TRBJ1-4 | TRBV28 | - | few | CASSFGVGEKLFF | TGTGCCAGCAGTTTCGGGGTTGGTGAAAAACTGTTTTTT
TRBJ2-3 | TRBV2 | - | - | CASSDQGWADTQYF | TGTGCCAGCAGTGATCAGGGGTGGGCAGATACGCAGTATTTT
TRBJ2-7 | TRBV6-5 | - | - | CASGRGYEQYF | TGTGCCAGCGGTCGGGGGTACGAGCAGTACTTC
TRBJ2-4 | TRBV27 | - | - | CASSLRHGRNSQYF | TGTGCCAGCAGTTTAAGGCATGGGAGAAACAGTCAGTACTTC
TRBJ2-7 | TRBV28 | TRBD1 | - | CASIRGRDEQYF | TGTGCCAGCATCAGGGGGCGCGACGAGCAGTACTTC
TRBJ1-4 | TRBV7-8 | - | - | CASSLDPDIREKLFF | TGTGCCAGCAGCTTAGATCCAGACATTAGGGAAAAACTGTTTTTT
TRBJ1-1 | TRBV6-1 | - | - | CASSGGDEAFF | TGTGCCAGCAGTGGGGGGGATGAAGCTTTCTTT
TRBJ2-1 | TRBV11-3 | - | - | CASSFRGQLNEQFF | TGTGCCAGCAGCTTTAGGGGCCAGCTCAATGAGCAGTTCTTC
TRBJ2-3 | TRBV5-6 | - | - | CASSFGGGTDTQYF | TGTGCCAGCAGCTTTGGCGGGGGCACAGATACGCAGTATTTT
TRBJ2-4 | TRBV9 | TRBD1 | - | CASSVGVRDSQYF | TGTGCCAGCAGCGTAGGGGTCCGGGACAGTCAGTACTTC
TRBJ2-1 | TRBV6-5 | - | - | CASSYSKQGDEQFF | TGTGCCAGCAGTTACTCGAAACAGGGCGATGAGCAGTTCTTC
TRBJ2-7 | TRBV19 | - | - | CASICGRREQYF | TGTGCCAGTATCTGTGGGAGGCGCGAGCAGTACTTC
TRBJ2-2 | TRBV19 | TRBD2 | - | CASNGGRAETGELFF | TGTGCCAGTAATGGCGGGAGGGCCGAGACCGGGGAGCTGTTTTTT
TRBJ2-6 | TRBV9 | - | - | CASSVSESGANVLTF | TGTGCCAGCAGCGTATCGGAGTCTGGGGCCAACGTCCTGACTTTC
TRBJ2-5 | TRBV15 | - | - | CATSRYGQETQYF | TGTGCCACCAGCAGGTACGGCCAAGAGACCCAGTACTTC
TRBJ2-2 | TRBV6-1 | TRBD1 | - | CASPEGDSYTGELFF | TGTGCCAGCCCAGAAGGGGACAGTTACACCGGGGAGCTGTTTTTT
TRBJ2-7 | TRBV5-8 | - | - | CASTVLYEQYF | TGTGCCAGCACCGTACTCTACGAGCAGTACTTC
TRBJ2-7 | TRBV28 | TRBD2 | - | CASSFSGTSGRYEQYF | TGTGCCAGCAGTTTCTCCGGGACTAGCGGGAGGTACGAGCAGTACTTC
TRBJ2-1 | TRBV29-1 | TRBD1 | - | CSVNPAKQGSTYNEQFF | TGCAGCGTCAACCCAGCCAAACAGGGGTCGACATACAATGAGCAGTTCTTC